The rows below give T cell receptor beta chains drawn from one sample of a study of blood T cell repertoires in COVID-19. Generated by immunoSEQ multiplex PCR, the TCRdb table keeps only in-frame clones and is missing some. There are more than 300,000 clones in the sample; over 75% occur only once, and around 4% lies in the top ten. Sequenced input: PBMCs or T cells enriched from blood (not recorded which). The receptors shown here come from a man under 40 who had recovered from COVID-19. Both conserved end residues are part of each CDR3. The D gene is left open where the match is weak. Rows give clone size only sometimes, using once, few, many, or a class for an expanded clone.

CASSEGGLANEKLFF	TGTGCCAGCAGTGAGGGGGGGCTAGCTAATGAAAAACTGTTTTTT	NA	TRBV25-1	15	NA	TRBJ1-4
CASSRPAGAAHEQYF	TGTGCCAGCAGCCGTCCAGCGGGAGCAGCCCACGAGCAGTACTTC	NA	TRBV7-9	15	TRBD2	TRBJ2-7
CASSPGQLTDTQYF	TGTGCCAGTAGTCCGGGACAGCTTACAGATACGCAGTATTTT	NA	TRBV19	14	TRBD1	TRBJ2-3
CASSLKGQGPRGYF	TGTGCCAGCAGCTTAAAGGGACAGGGTCCCCGAGGGTACTTC	NA	TRBV7-4	14	TRBD1	TRBJ2-7
CASSPADQGLDTQYF	TGCGCCAGCAGCCCCGCGGACCAGGGTCTGGATACGCAGTATTTT	NA	TRBV4-1	15	NA	TRBJ2-3
CASSPRPVSNYGYTF	TGTGCCAGCAGCCCCCGCCCGGTTTCTAACTATGGCTACACCTTC	NA	TRBV7-2	15	NA	TRBJ1-2
CASSSTGLRAYEQYF	TGTGCCAGCAGCTCCACAGGCCTAAGGGCCTACGAGCAGTACTTC	once	TRBV7-2	15	NA	TRBJ2-7
CATSTPGQSYGYTF	TGTGCCACCAGCACACCGGGACAGAGCTATGGCTACACCTTC	NA	TRBV15	14	TRBD1	TRBJ1-2
CASSTGGSTEAFF	TGTGCCAGCAGTACAGGGGGTTCCACTGAAGCTTTCTTT	NA	TRBV28	13	TRBD1	TRBJ1-1
CASSRPGTTGNTIYF	TGTGCCAGCTCGAGGCCCGGGACAACTGGAAACACCATATATTTT	NA	TRBV6-5	15	NA	TRBJ1-3
CASSQDRDSYNSPLHF	TGTGCCAGCAGCCAAGACCGGGACAGTTATAATTCACCCCTCCACTTT	NA	TRBV4-2	16	TRBD1	TRBJ1-6
CASSLDPGRGNSPLHF	TGTGCCAGCAGCTTAGATCCCGGGAGGGGGAATTCACCCCTCCACTTT	NA	TRBV11-2	16	NA	TRBJ1-6
CASSPIRDRGPEQYF	TGTGCCAGCTCACCAATCCGGGACAGGGGTCCCGAGCAGTACTTC	NA	TRBV18	15	TRBD1	TRBJ2-7
CASRGVGTVTGNTIYF	TGTGCCAGCAGGGGTGTCGGGACAGTAACTGGAAACACCATATATTTT	NA	TRBV3-1/TRBV3-2	16	TRBD1	TRBJ1-3
CASSVDILRNEQYF	TGTGCCAGCAGCGTGGACATACTTAGGAACGAGCAGTACTTC	once	TRBV11-2	14	NA	TRBJ2-7
CASSTRDRGRTEAFF	TGTGCCAGCAGCACCCGGGACAGGGGGCGAACTGAAGCTTTCTTT	NA	TRBV11-2	15	TRBD1	TRBJ1-1
CASSKARDGGEQYF	TGTGCCAGCAGCAAAGCCAGGGATGGCGGCGAGCAGTACTTC	NA	TRBV21-1	14	NA	TRBJ2-7
CASSPRIQALNTEAFF	TGTGCCAGCAGCCCTAGAATACAGGCCCTAAACACTGAAGCTTTCTTT	NA	TRBV11-3	16	NA	TRBJ1-1
CASSSARPGQAPLEQYF	TGTGCCAGCAGCTCCGCCCGCCCGGGACAGGCCCCCTTGGAGCAGTACTTC	NA	TRBV7-9	17	TRBD1	TRBJ2-7